The TCR beta chain described here comes from a study of T cell responses to AZD1222 COVID-19 vaccine. The table came from immunoSEQ multiplex PCR; TCRdb's copy has only in-frame clones and leaves some out. This sample has nearly 110,000 clones, with approximately 90% found just once. Germline V lookup: CDR1 SEHNR, CDR2 FQNEAQ (reference sequence). This CDR3 spans 13 amino acids. V lost 6 bases, J lost 3 bases, and 11 bases lay in between. The sample in question was peripheral blood, obtained 28 days after the second AZD1222 dose. The receptor was derived from an adult who received the AZD1222 COVID-19 vaccine. The gene calls are TRBV7-9 and TRBJ1-1, with no clear D. The CDR3 reads CASRGFTYTEAFF. DNA for the CDR3: TGTGCCAGCAGAGGATTTACATACACTGAAGCTTTCTTT.